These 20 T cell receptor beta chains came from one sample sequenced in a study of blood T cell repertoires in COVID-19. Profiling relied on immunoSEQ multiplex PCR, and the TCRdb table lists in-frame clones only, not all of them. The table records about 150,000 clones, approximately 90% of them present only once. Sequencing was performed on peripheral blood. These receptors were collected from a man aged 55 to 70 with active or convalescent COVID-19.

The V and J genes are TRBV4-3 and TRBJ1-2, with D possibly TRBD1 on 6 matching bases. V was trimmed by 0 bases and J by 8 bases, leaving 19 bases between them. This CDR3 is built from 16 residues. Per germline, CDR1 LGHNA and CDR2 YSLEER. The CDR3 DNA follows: TGCGCCAGCAGCCAAGAGGCAGGGGCTCCTTCGAAGGGCTACACCTTC. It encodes CASSQEAGAPSKGYTF.

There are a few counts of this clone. In nucleotides, the CDR3 is TGTGCCAGCAGCGATCGGGACAGCTCTGGAAACACCATATATTTT. Protein sequence: CASSDRDSSGNTIYF. V and J are TRBV4-2 and TRBJ1-3; the match to TRBD1 covers 7 bases. CDR3 length: 15 amino acids. Unmatched junction bases numbered 4, after V lost 5 bases and J lost 0 bases. CDR1 and CDR2 from the germline V gene are LGHNA and YNFKEQ.

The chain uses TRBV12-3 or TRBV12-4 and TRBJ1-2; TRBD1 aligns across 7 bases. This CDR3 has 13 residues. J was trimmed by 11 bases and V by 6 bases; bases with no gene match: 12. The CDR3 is CASSQRTGAHYTF. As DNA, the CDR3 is TGTGCCAGCAGCCAACGGACAGGAGCCCATTACACCTTC.

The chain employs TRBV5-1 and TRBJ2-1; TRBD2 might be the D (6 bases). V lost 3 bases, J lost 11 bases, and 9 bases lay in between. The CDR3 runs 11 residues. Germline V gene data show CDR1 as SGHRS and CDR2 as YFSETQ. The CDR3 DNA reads TGCGCCAGCAGCTCGACTAGGCAGCAGTTCTTC. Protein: CASSSTRQQFF.

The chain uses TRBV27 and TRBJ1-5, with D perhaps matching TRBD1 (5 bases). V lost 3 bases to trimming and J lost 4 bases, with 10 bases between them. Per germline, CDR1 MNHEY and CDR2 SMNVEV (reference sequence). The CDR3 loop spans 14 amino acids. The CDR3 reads CASSFQGTNQPQHF. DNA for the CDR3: TGTGCCAGCAGTTTCCAGGGAACTAATCAGCCCCAGCATTTT.

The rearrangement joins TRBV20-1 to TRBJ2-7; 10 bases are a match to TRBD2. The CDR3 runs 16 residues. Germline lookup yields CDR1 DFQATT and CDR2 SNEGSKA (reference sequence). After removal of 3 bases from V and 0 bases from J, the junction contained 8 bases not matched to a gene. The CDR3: CSASALAGVASYEQYF. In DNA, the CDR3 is TGCAGTGCTAGTGCGCTAGCGGGAGTGGCCTCCTACGAGCAGTACTTC.

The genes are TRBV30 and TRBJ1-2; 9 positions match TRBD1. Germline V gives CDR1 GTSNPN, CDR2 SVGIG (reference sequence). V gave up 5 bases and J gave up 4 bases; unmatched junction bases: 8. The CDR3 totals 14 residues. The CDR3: CAWGALQGAYGYTF. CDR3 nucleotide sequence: TGTGCCTGGGGAGCCCTACAGGGGGCCTATGGCTACACCTTC.

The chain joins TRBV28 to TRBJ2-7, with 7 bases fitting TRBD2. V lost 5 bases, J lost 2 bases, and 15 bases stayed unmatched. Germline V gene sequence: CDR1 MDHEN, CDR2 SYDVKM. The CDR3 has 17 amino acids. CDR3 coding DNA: TGTGCCAGCAGTACCATATCAGGTAGCGGGTACACCTACGAGCAGTACTTC. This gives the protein CASSTISGSGYTYEQYF.

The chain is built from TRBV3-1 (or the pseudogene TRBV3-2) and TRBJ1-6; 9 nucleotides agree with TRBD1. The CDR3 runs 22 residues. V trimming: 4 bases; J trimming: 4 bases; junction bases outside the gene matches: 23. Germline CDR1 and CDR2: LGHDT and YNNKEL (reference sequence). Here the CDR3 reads CASSLYHIRGQGAQLYNSPLHF. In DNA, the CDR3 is TGTGCCAGCAGCCTCTACCACATTAGGGGACAGGGAGCACAATTATATAATTCACCCCTCCACTTT.

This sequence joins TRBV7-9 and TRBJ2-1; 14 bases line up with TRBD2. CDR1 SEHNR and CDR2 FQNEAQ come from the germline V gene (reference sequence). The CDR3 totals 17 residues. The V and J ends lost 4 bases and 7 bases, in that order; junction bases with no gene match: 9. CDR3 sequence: CASSSRLAGGPRNEQFF. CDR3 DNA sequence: TGTGCCAGCAGCTCCCGACTAGCGGGAGGGCCTAGGAATGAGCAGTTCTTC.

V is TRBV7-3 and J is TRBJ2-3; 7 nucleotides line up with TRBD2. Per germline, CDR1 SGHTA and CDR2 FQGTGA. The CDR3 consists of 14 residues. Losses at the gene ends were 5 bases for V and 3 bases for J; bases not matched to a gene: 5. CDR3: CASSALRGTDTQYF. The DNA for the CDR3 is TGTGCCAGCAGCGCGCTGCGGGGGACAGATACGCAGTATTTT.

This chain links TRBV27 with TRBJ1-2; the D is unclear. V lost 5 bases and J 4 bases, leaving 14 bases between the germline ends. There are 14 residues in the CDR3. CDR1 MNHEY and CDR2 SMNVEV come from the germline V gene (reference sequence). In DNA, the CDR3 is TGTGCCAGCAGTCCCTTCCAAGAGGGCTATGGCTACACCTTC. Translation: CASSPFQEGYGYTF.

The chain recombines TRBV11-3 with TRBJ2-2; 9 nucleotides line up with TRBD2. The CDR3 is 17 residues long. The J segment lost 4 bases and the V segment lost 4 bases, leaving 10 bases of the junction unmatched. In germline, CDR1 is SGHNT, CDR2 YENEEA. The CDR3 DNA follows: TGTGCCAGCAGCTCCCACTATAGCGGGAGTGGCACCGGGGAGCTGTTTTTT. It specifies CASSSHYSGSGTGELFF. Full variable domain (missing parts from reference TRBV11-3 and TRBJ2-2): EAGVVQSPRYKIIEKKQPVAFWCNPISGHNTLYWYLQNLGQGPELLIRYENEEAVDDSQLPKDRFSAERLKGVDSTLKIQPAELGDSAVYLCASSSHYSGSGTGELFFGEGSRLTVL.

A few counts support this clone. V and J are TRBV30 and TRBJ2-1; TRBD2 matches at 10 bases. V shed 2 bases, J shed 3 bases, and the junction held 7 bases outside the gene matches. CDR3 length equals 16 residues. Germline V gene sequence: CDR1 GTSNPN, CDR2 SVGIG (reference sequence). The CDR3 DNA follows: TGTGCCTGGAGTATGAGCGGGAGGGCGGACTACAATGAGCAGTTCTTC. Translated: CAWSMSGRADYNEQFF.

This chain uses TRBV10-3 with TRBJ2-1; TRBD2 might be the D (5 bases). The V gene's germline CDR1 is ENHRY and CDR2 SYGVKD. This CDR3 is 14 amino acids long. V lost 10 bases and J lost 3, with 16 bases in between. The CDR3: CATNPGNYYNEQFF. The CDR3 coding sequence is TGTGCCACCAATCCGGGGAACTACTACAATGAGCAGTTCTTC.

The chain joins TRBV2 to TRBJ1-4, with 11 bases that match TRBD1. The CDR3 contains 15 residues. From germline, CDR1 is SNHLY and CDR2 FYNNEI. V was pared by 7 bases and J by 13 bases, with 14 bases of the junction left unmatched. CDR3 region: CASIDRTGGPSGLFF. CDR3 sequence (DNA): TGTGCCAGCATCGACCGGACAGGGGGCCCGAGTGGACTGTTTTTT. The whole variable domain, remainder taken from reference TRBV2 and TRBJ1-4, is EPEVTQTPSHQVTQMGQEVILRCVPISNHLYFYWYRQILGQKVEFLVSFYNNEISEKSEIFDDQFSVERPDGSNFTLKIRSTKLEDSAMYFCASIDRTGGPSGLFFGSGTQLSVL.

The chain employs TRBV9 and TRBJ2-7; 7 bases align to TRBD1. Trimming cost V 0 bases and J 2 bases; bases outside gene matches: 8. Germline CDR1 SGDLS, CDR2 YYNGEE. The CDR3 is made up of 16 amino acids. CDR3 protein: CASSVGGQLSPYEQYF. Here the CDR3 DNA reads TGTGCCAGCAGCGTAGGGGGACAGCTTTCTCCCTACGAGCAGTACTTC. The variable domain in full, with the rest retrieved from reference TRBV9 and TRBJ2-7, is DSGVTQTPKHLITATGQRVTLRCSPRSGDLSVYWYQQSLDQGLQFLIQYYNGEERAKGNILERFSAQQFPDLHSELNLSSLELGDSALYFCASSVGGQLSPYEQYFGPGTRLTVT.

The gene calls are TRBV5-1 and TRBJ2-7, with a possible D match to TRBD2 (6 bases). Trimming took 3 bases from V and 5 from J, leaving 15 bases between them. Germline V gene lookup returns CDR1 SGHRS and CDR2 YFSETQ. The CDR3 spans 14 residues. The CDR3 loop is CASSYGGIVNEQYF. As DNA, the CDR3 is TGCGCCAGCAGCTACGGCGGGATAGTCAACGAGCAGTACTTC.

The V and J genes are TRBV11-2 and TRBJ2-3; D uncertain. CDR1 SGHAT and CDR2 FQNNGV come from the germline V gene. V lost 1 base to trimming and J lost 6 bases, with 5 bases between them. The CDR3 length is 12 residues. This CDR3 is CASSLVEDTQYF. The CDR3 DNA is TGTGCCAGCAGCTTAGTAGAGGATACGCAGTATTTT. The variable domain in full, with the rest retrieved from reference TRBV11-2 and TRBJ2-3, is EAGVAQSPRYKIIEKRQSVAFWCNPISGHATLYWYQQILGQGPKLLIQFQNNGVVDDSQLPKDRFSAERLKGVDSTLKIQPAKLEDSAVYLCASSLVEDTQYFGPGTRLTVL.

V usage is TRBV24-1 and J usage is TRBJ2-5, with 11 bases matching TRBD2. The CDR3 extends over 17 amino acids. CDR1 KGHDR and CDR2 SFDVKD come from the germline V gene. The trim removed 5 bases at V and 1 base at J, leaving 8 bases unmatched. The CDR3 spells CATSVRLAGGTQETQYF. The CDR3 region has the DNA TGTGCCACCAGTGTAAGGCTAGCGGGGGGCACCCAAGAGACCCAGTACTTC.